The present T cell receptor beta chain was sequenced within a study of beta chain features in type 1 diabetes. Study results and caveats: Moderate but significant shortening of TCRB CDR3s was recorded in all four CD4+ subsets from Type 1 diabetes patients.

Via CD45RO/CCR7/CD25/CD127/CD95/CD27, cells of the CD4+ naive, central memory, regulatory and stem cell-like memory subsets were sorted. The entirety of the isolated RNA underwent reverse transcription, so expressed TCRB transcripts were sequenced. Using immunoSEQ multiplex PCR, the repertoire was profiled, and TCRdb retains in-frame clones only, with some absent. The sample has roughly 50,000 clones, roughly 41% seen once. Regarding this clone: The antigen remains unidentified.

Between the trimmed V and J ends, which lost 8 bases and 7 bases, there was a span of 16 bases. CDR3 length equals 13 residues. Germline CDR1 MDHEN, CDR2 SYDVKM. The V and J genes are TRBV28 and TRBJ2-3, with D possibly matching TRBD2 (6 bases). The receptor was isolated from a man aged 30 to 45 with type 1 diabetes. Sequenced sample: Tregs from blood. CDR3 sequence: CASLLAVTNTQYF. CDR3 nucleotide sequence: TGTGCCAGCCTACTAGCTGTCACCAATACGCAGTATTTT.